These 7 T cell receptor beta chains were all obtained from the same sample, sequenced in a study of blood T cell repertoires in COVID-19. Libraries were prepared by immunoSEQ multiplex PCR; TCRdb keeps only in-frame clonotypes and omits some of them. Here the sample spans roughly 150,000 clones, about four fifths being singletons. Sequences were obtained from peripheral blood. The receptors shown here come from a woman older than 75 with acute or convalescent COVID-19.

The chain recombines TRBV30 with TRBJ2-5; perhaps TRBD2 as D (6 bases). Germline lookup yields CDR1 GTSNPN and CDR2 SVGIG (reference sequence). The CDR3 contains 15 residues. V lost 3 bases to trimming and J lost 3 bases, with 17 bases between them. The CDR3 sequence is CAWRPGSRREETQYF. In DNA form, the CDR3 reads TGTGCCTGGAGACCAGGCTCCAGGAGGGAAGAGACCCAGTACTTC.

The gene calls are TRBV4-3 and TRBJ1-4; 7 bases agree with TRBD1. There are 16 residues in the CDR3. The trim removed 4 bases at V and 3 bases at J, leaving 8 bases unmatched. Germline-derived CDR1 and CDR2 are LGHNA and YSLEER. This CDR3 is CASSLTGTVPNEKLFF. In nucleotides, the CDR3 is TGCGCCAGCAGCCTCACGGGGACAGTCCCTAATGAAAAACTGTTTTTT.

The chain carries TRBV6-5 and TRBJ1-3; D call uncertain. Germline lookup yields CDR1 MNHEY and CDR2 SVGAGI. Deletions cut 7 bases from V and 4 bases from J, with 5 bases between. The CDR3 contains 11 residues. The CDR3, as DNA: TGTGCCAGCATGTTAGGAAACACCATATATTTT. This translates into CASMLGNTIYF.

The rearrangement links TRBV29-1 to TRBJ2-3; maybe TRBD2 (6 bases). The germline V gene encodes CDR1 SQVTM and CDR2 ANQGSEA. The CDR3 is 15 amino acids. V dropped 6 bases and J dropped 2 bases, with 18 bases sitting between them. CDR3 bases: TGCAGCGTCAATCCCGGGAGTTGGGTCACAGATACGCAGTATTTT. It translates to CSVNPGSWVTDTQYF.

The rearrangement links TRBV5-4 to TRBJ2-3, with 12 bases aligning to TRBD2. V lost 2 bases, J lost 15 bases, and 7 bases stayed unmatched. CDR1 and CDR2 (germline): SGHNT, YYREEE (reference sequence). CDR3 length equals 13 residues. The CDR3 loop is CASSLPTSGGLYF. CDR3 sequence (DNA): TGTGCCAGCAGCTTACCGACTAGCGGGGGCCTCTATTTT.

The chain recombines TRBV4-1 with TRBJ2-5, with 12 bases matching TRBD2. The V segment lost 5 bases and the J segment 1 base; nucleotides outside the gene matches: 8. CDR3 length: 17 residues. CDR1 is MGHRA, CDR2 YSYEKL, per germline. CDR3 loop: CASSFGLAGPPQETQYF. The CDR3 coding sequence is TGCGCCAGCAGCTTCGGACTAGCGGGACCTCCCCAAGAGACCCAGTACTTC.

V gene TRBV6-2 or TRBV6-3 combines with J gene TRBJ1-5; TRBD1 matches 8 bases. The CDR3 length is 18 residues. In germline, CDR1 is MNHEY, CDR2 SVGEGT. V was pared by 1 base and J by 0 bases, with 8 bases of the junction left unmatched. The CDR3 reads CASSYLGTGTYSNQPQHF. DNA of the CDR3: TGTGCCAGCAGTTACTTGGGGACAGGCACGTATAGCAATCAGCCCCAGCATTTT.